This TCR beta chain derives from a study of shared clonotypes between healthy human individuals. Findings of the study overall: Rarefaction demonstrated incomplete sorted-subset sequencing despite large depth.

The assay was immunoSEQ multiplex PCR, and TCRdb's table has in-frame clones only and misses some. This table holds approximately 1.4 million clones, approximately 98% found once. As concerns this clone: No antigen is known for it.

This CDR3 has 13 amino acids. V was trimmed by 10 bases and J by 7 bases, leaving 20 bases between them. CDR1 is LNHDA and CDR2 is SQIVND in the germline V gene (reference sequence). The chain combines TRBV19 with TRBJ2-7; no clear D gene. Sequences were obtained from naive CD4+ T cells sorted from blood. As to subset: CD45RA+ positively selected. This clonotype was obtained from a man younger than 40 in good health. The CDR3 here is CATVDVAPGEQYF. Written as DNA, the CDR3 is TGTGCCACCGTGGACGTGGCTCCTGGGGAGCAGTACTTC.